This T cell receptor (beta chain) comes out of a study of blood T cell repertoires in COVID-19. This clone has a single count. The length of the CDR3 is 11 residues. CDR1 is GTSNPN, CDR2 SVGIG, per germline (reference sequence). The V and J ends lost 4 bases and 4 bases respectively, with 5 bases between them. The protocol was immunoSEQ multiplex PCR, while the TCRdb copy is restricted to in-frame clones and leaves out a portion. The sample consists of about 180,000 clones, about nine tenths of them appearing once. Sequenced input: peripheral blood. The chain has TRBV30 and TRBJ2-1; D gene ambiguous. The clonotype comes from a woman aged 45-65 years with acute or convalescent COVID-19. Here the CDR3 DNA reads TGTGCCTGGAATCTTTACAATGAGCAGTTCTTC. Translation: CAWNLYNEQFF.